The sequence of this T cell receptor (beta chain) was determined in a study of blood T cell repertoires in COVID-19. The wider study: T cells, B-cell-depleted T cells, or PBMCs provided the cDNA or gDNA that served as material.

In its sample, this clone was seen a few times. Germline lookup yields CDR1 MDHEN and CDR2 SYDVKM. The CDR3 loop spans 14 amino acids. V gave up 7 bases and J gave up 7 bases; unmatched junction bases: 7. TCRdb keeps only in-frame clones here, not all; method: immunoSEQ multiplex PCR. The sample carries 250,000 or so clones, around 83% recorded once. The clonotype comes from a woman aged 35 to 49 who had recovered from COVID-19. The chain couples TRBV28 to TRBJ1-4, with TRBD1 matching over 9 bases. The sequencing input was peripheral blood. This CDR3 reads CASTDRGKIEKLFF. The DNA of the CDR3 is TGTGCCAGCACCGACAGGGGGAAAATTGAAAAACTGTTTTTT.